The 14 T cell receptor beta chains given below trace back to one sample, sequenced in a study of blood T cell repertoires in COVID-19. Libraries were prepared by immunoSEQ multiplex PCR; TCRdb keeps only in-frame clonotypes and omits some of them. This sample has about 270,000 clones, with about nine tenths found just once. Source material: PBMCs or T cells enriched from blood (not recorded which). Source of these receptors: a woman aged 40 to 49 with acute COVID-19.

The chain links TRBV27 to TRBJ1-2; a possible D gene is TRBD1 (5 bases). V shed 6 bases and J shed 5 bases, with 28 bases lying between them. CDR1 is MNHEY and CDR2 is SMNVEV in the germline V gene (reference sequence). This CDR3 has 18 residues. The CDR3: CASSLRSQGSPPFYGYTF. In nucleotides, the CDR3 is TGTGCCAGCAGCCTTCGATCTCAGGGATCCCCTCCTTTTTATGGCTACACCTTC.

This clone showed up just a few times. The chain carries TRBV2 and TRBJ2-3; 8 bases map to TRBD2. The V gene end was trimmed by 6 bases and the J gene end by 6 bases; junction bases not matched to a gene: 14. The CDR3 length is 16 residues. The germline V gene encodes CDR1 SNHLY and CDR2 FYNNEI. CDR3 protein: CASRTPPGTSGDTQYF. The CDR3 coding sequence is TGTGCCAGCAGGACACCCCCGGGGACTAGTGGGGATACGCAGTATTTT.

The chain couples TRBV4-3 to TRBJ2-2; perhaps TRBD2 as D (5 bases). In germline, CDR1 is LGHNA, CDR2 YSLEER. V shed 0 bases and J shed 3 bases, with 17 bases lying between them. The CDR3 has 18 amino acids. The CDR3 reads CASSQDDYGPTHTGELFF. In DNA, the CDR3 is TGCGCCAGCAGCCAAGATGACTACGGCCCGACCCACACCGGGGAGCTGTTTTTT.

CDR3 nucleotide sequence: TGTGCCTGGGAGGACAGAACCTCTCAAGAGACCCAGTACTTC. Its protein product is CAWEDRTSQETQYF. The chain uses TRBV30 and TRBJ2-5; maybe TRBD1 (6 bases). Between the trimmed V and J ends, which lost 5 bases and 2 bases, there was a span of 15 bases. CDR1 and CDR2 (germline): GTSNPN, SVGIG (reference sequence). CDR3 length: 14 residues.

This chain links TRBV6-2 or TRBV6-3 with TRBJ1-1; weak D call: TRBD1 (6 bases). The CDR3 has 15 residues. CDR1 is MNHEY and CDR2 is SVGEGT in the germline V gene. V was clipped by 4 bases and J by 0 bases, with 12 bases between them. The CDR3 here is CASSSPQGLNTEAFF. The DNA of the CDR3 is TGTGCCAGCAGTTCCCCTCAGGGGTTGAACACTGAAGCTTTCTTT.

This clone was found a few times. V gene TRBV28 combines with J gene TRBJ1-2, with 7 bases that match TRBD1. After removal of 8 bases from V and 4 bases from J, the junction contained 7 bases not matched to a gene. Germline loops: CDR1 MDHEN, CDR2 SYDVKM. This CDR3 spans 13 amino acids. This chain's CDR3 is CASGSGQSYGYTF. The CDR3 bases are TGTGCCAGCGGGTCGGGACAGTCCTATGGCTACACCTTC.

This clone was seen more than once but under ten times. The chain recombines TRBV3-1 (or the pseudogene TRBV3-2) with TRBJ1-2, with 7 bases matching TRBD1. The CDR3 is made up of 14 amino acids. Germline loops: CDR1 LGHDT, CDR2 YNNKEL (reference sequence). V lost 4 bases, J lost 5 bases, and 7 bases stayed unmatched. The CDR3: CASSPDRVRYGYTF. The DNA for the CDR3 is TGTGCCAGCAGCCCAGACAGGGTACGGTATGGCTACACCTTC.

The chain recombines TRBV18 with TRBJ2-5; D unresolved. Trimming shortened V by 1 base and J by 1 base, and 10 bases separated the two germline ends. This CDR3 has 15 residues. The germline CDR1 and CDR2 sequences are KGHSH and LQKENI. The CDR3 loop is CASSPRVASQETQYF. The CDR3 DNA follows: TGTGCCAGCTCACCACGCGTCGCTTCCCAAGAGACCCAGTACTTC.

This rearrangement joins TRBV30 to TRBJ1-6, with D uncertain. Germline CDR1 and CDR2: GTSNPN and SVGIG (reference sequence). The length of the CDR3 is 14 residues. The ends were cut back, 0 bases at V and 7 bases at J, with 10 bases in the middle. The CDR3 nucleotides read TGTGCCTGGAGTGTTGAGTTCGGGAATTCACCCCTCCACTTT. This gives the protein CAWSVEFGNSPLHF.

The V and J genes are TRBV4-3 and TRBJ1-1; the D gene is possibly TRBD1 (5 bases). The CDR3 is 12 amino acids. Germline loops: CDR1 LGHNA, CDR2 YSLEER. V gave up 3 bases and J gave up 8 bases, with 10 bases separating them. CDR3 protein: CASSQRNREAFF. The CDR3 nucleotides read TGCGCCAGCAGCCAGCGCAACAGGGAAGCTTTCTTT.

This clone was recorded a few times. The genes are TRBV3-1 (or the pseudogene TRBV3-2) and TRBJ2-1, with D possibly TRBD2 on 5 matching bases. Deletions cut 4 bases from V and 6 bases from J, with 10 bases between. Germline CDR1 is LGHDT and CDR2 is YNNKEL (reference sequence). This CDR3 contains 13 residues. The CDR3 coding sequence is TGTGCCAGCAGCCGCCAGCTAGCCAATGAGCAGTTCTTC. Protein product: CASSRQLANEQFF.

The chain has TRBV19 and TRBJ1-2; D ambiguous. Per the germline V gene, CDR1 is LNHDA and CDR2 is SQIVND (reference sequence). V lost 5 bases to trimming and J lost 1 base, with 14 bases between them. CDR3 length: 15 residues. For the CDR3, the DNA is TGTGCCAGTAGTCCCGAAGACGGAGTTAACTATGGCTACACCTTC. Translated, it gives CASSPEDGVNYGYTF.

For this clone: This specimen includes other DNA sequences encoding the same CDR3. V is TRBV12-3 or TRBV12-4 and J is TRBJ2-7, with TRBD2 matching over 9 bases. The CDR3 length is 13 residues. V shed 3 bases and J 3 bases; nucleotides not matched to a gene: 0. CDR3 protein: CASSLTSGYEQYV. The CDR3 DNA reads TGTGCCAGCAGTTTGACTAGCGGCTACGAGCAGTACGTC.

The DNA of the CDR3 is TGCAGCGTTACAAGTACAGGGGGTCCGGACTATGGCTACACCTTC. Translated, it gives CSVTSTGGPDYGYTF. This chain connects TRBV29-1 to TRBJ1-2, with 8 bases matching TRBD1. Per the germline V gene, CDR1 is SQVTM and CDR2 is ANQGSEA. The CDR3 loop spans 15 amino acids. Losses at the gene ends were 5 bases for V and 3 bases for J; bases not matched to a gene: 11.